The source of this TCR beta chain is a study of CD8+CD57+ T cells in acquired aplastic anemia. As for the study in general: When averaged, DNA from sorted CD4+ and CD8+ cells came to approximately 3.2 ug.

Genomic DNA, the template, was used for profiling of the TCR beta VDJ and CDR3. TCRdb re-derived calls from the reads in MiXCR, one entry per CDR3 protein. This sample yields over 150,000 distinct CDR3 sequences, of which around half are seen a single time; roughly 15% belongs to the top ten. The sequence derives from a human donor in good health, serving as a control. Sequencing used sorted CD4+, CD8+, or CD8+CD57+ T cells (not recorded which) from PBMCs.

The CDR3 region has the DNA TGTGCCAGCAGCGTAGCGGGGCTAGCGGGGGGGGCACAAGATACGCAGTATTTT. Residues: CASSVAGLAGGAQDTQYF. V and J are TRBV9 and TRBJ2-3, with 12 bases that match TRBD2. This CDR3 comprises 18 residues. From germline, CDR1 is SGDLS and CDR2 YYNGEE. V was pared by 0 bases and J by 5 bases, with 10 bases of the junction left unmatched.